This TCR beta chain was recorded in a study of a mutant IDH1 vaccine in newly diagnosed glioma. Study information: Earlier therapy was either radiotherapy, temozolomide, or both, and most got both.

Here immunoSEQ multiplex PCR was the method, and the copy in TCRdb shows in-frame clones only, minus some. Here the sample spans 50,000 or so clones, 86% being singletons. Study-wide results and limits: Pseudoprogression seemed unlinked to shifts in top peripheral T cell clonotypes.

A word on this clone: No antigen is known for it.

CDR1 is SGHNT and CDR2 is YYREEE in the germline V gene (reference sequence). With 2 bases removed from V and 0 bases from J, the gap between germline ends came to 12 bases. There are 16 residues in the CDR3. Noted time point: baseline, week 1 (first vaccination visit). Treatment indicated: pre-vaccination baseline after standard-of-care therapy. New WHO grade 3 or 4 astrocytomas that were IDH1-mutant and ATRX-lost occurred in the donors. V is TRBV5-4 and J is TRBJ2-1; no reliable D call. The receptor comes from a man aged 35-49 years with glioma. The starting material was PBMCs, obtained from a glioma patient treated with radiotherapy, temozolomide or both. The CDR3 coding sequence is TGTGCCAGCAGCTTCGCTTCTAGTGACTCCTACAATGAGCAGTTCTTC. Amino acids: CASSFASSDSYNEQFF.